The present TCR beta chain was sequenced within a study of T cell clonotyping in hematopoietic cell transplantation. Study details: Recipients' pretransplant samples followed cytoreduction.

V dropped 1 base and J dropped 5 bases, with 13 bases sitting between them. The CDR3 spans 15 residues. The germline gives CDR1 LGHNT, CDR2 FRNRAP. Time point of the sample: recipient sample about 28 days before transplant, after cytoreduction. Generated by immunoSEQ multiplex PCR, the TCRdb table keeps only in-frame clones and is missing some. The sample shows about 41,000 clones, roughly 85% of them seen only once. The source was peripheral blood mononuclear cells, collected before stem cell transplant. The TCR was taken from a man aged 60 to 69 with myelodysplastic syndrome. Some clones in this sample may be carry-over from other donors' samples. This chain connects TRBV12-5 to TRBJ2-3; D is perhaps TRBD2 (7 bases). Here the CDR3 DNA reads TGTGCTAGTGGTTTGGGTGGGGGGGCTGGAGATACGCAGTATTTT. Protein: CASGLGGGAGDTQYF.